The rows below give T cell receptor beta chains drawn from one sample of a study of T cells in Graves' hyperthyroidism and ophthalmopathy. TCRdb ran MiXCR on the multiplex PCR reads and lists one entry per CDR3 protein. This sample yields roughly 290,000 distinct CDR3 sequences, of which 17% are seen a single time; over 45% belongs to the top ten. Sequenced sample: blood. Receptor source: an older woman with Graves' ophthalmopathy. The CDR3 runs from the conserved cysteine through the conserved F or W. A D gene is named only where the DNA matches it firmly. The listing skips clone size in some rows; elsewhere it reads once, few, many or a size class.

clone size	D gene	J gene	V gene	CDR3 protein	CDR3 DNA
many	.	TRBJ2-3	TRBV27	CASRPDGLRSADTQYF	TGTGCCAGCAGACCTGATGGACTGAGGAGCGCGGACACGCAGTATTTT
few	.	TRBJ1-1	TRBV4-3	CASSQMTGLYTEAFF	TGCGCCAGCAGCCAAATGACAGGATTGTACACTGAAGCTTTCTTT
many	.	TRBJ1-2	TRBV6-6	CASSYLGSPYGYTF	TGTGCCAGCAGTTACCTGGGGTCCCCCTATGGCTACACCTTC
many	TRBD2	TRBJ2-1	TRBV7-2	CASSLWGGIYNEQFF	TGTGCCAGCAGCTTATGGGGGGGTATCTACAATGAGCAGTTCTTC
few	TRBD1	TRBJ2-6	TRBV9	CASSVAPDRVGANVLTF	TGTGCCAGCAGCGTAGCACCTGACAGGGTTGGGGCCAACGTCCTGACTTTC
few	.	TRBJ1-1	TRBV20-1	CSAANRVTEAFF	TGCAGTGCTGCGAACAGGGTTACTGAAGCTTTCTTT
few	TRBD1	TRBJ1-3	TRBV7-2	CASSSGGSGNTIYF	TGTGCCAGCAGCTCAGGGGGCTCTGGAAACACCATATATTTT
many	TRBD1	TRBJ2-7	TRBV20-1	CSARRDSTYEQYF	TGCAGTGCTAGAAGGGACAGCACCTACGAGCAGTACTTC
few	.	TRBJ1-5	TRBV10-3	CAISGSRVIGERGNQPQHF	TGTGCCATCAGTGGGTCCCGTGTTATTGGGGAAAGAGGCAATCAGCCCCAGCATTTT
few	.	TRBJ2-7	TRBV7-2	CASSQDRQTSYEQYF	TGTGCCAGCAGCCAAGATCGGCAGACGTCCTACGAGCAGTACTTC
many	TRBD1	TRBJ2-2	TRBV2	CASSPERQGTGELFF	TGTGCCAGCAGTCCCGAAAGACAGGGTACCGGGGAGCTGTTTTTT
.	TRBD1	TRBJ1-6	TRBV20-1	CSASLDRLNSPLHF	TGCAGTGCTAGTTTGGACAGGTTAAATTCACCCCTCCACTTT
few	.	TRBJ1-5	TRBV6-2/TRBV6-3	CASSYGQGSNQPQHF	TGTGCCAGCAGTTACGGGCAGGGAAGCAATCAGCCCCAGCATTTT